The 20 T cell receptor beta chains listed next were all sequenced from one sample in a study of cytomegalovirus exposure and HLA in healthy donors (dated by TCRdb to about 2017). The library was obtained by the immunoSEQ multiplex PCR assay. For the multiplex PCR, a mixture combining 60 forward primers for TCR Vbeta segments and 13 reverse primers for TCR Jbeta segments was used. Held by TCRdb, this immuneACCESS table contains in-frame sequences only and omits some clones. Under half of the omission traces to an unresolved V gene where checked; the cause of the rest is unknown. The sample yields some 62,000 clones; over 75% were counted once. The ten biggest clones cover roughly 1.4% of the sample. Material: PBMCs. These TCRs come from a man aged 18 to 29 in good health and CMV-seronegative.

This rearrangement joins TRBV4-2 to TRBJ2-7; unclear D gene. The germline V and J ends were trimmed by 0 bases and 3 bases, with 3 bases remaining between them. Per germline, CDR1 LGHNA and CDR2 YNFKEQ. The CDR3 is made up of 12 amino acids. CDR3: CASSQDSYEQYF. CDR3 DNA: TGTGCCAGCAGCCAAGACAGCTACGAGCAGTACTTC.

This clone was detected once. V gene TRBV6-5 combines with J gene TRBJ1-2; D unclear. The V end lost 4 bases, the J end lost 1 base, and 16 bases lay between the germline ends. Germline CDR1 reads MNHEY; CDR2 reads SVGAGI. The CDR3 loop spans 16 amino acids. CDR3 coding DNA: TGTGCCAGCAGTTTGTCCCAAACTACTGTTAACTATGGCTACACCTTC. This sequence encodes CASSLSQTTVNYGYTF.

V and J are TRBV11-2 and TRBJ2-7, with 11 bases that match TRBD1. The junction had 9 bases not matched to a gene; V was cut back by 3 bases and J by 2 bases. The CDR3 is made up of 17 amino acids. CDR1 is SGHAT, CDR2 FQNNGV, per germline. The CDR3 coding sequence is TGTGCCAGCAGCTTGGGGATGGACAGGGGGCGCCCCTACGAGCAGTACTTC. Translating gives CASSLGMDRGRPYEQYF.

This clone appeared once. The V gene is TRBV30, the J gene TRBJ2-7, with TRBD2 as a possible D gene (6 bases). This CDR3 has 13 amino acids. Germline lookup yields CDR1 GTSNPN and CDR2 SVGIG (reference sequence). V lost 4 bases and J 2 bases, leaving 12 bases between the germline ends. Here the CDR3 reads CAWKTPGAYEQYF. The CDR3, as DNA: TGTGCCTGGAAGACCCCGGGGGCCTACGAGCAGTACTTC. The variable domain in full, with the rest retrieved from reference TRBV30 and TRBJ2-7, is SQTIHQWPATLVQPVGSPLSLECTVEGTSNPNLYWYRQAAGRGLQLLFYSVGIGQISSEVPQNLSASRPQDRQFILSSKKLLLSDSGFYLCAWKTPGAYEQYFGPGTRLTVT.

This clone appeared a single time. The chain uses TRBV6-5 and TRBJ1-2, with TRBD1 matching over 8 bases. Germline CDR1 and CDR2: MNHEY and SVGAGI. There are 12 residues in the CDR3. V lost 7 bases and J lost 11; bases outside the gene matches: 9. The CDR3 nucleotides read TGTGCCAGCAAGGAGGCAGGGGGCGTTTACACCTTC. This translates into CASKEAGGVYTF.

This clone was detected only once. The chain has TRBV6-5 and TRBJ2-7; 8 bases map to TRBD1. Trimming took 7 bases from V and 4 from J; bases not matched to a gene: 9. The V gene's germline CDR1 is MNHEY and CDR2 SVGAGI. This CDR3 has 14 residues. The DNA of the CDR3 is TGTGCCAGCAAGTTGGGACAGGAGGTTTACGAGCAGTACTTC. It encodes CASKLGQEVYEQYF.

This clone was picked up one time. The V and J genes are TRBV7-6 and TRBJ2-1, with 9 bases matching TRBD1. Germline V gene lookup returns CDR1 SGHVS and CDR2 FNYEAQ. The CDR3 length is 19 residues. V was clipped by 5 bases and J by 1 base; unmatched bases: 15. The CDR3 DNA sequence: TGTGCCAGCAGCCCTAGACAGGGGGAGCAGCGGGCGTCCTACAATGAGCAGTTCTTC. This sequence encodes CASSPRQGEQRASYNEQFF.

The chain has TRBV7-8 and TRBJ2-7; 8 positions agree with TRBD1. The CDR3 is made up of 14 amino acids. The germline V gene has CDR1 SGHVS and CDR2 FQNEAQ. J lost 1 base, V lost 5 bases, and 4 bases had no gene match. The CDR3 coding sequence is TGTGCCAGCAGCCCAGGGGGCCTGTCCTACGAGCAGTACTTC. Protein: CASSPGGLSYEQYF.

V is TRBV23-1 and J is TRBJ1-1; possible D gene TRBD1, 6 bases. TRBV23-1 is labeled an ORF, and its function is uncertain. V lost 0 bases and J 1 base, leaving 12 bases between the germline ends. The CDR3 runs to 16 residues. Here the CDR3 DNA reads TGCGCCAGCAGTCAATCAGGGAGACAGGAGAACACTGAAGCTTTCTTT. Amino acid sequence: CASSQSGRQENTEAFF.

The chain recombines TRBV30 with TRBJ2-7, with a tentative D call TRBD2 (5 bases). The V gene's germline CDR1 is GTSNPN and CDR2 SVGIG (reference sequence). This CDR3 has 13 amino acids. V was shortened by 0 bases and J by 6 bases, with 12 bases between the two germline ends. The CDR3 nucleotides are TGTGCCTGGAGTGTAGTGGGGAGCCGCGAGCAGTACTTC. As protein: CAWSVVGSREQYF.

This clone was found once. This chain links TRBV11-2 with TRBJ2-2, with D possibly matching TRBD2 (5 bases). The V end lost 0 bases, the J end lost 3 bases, and 8 bases lay between the germline ends. Germline V gene sequence: CDR1 SGHAT, CDR2 FQNNGV. The CDR3 totals 15 residues. The CDR3 protein is CASSLEGGYTGELFF. The CDR3 DNA reads TGTGCCAGCAGCTTAGAAGGCGGGTACACCGGGGAGCTGTTTTTT.

V gene TRBV11-1 combines with J gene TRBJ2-6; a weak D match, TRBD1 (5 bases). V was trimmed by 5 bases and J by 2 bases, leaving 10 bases between them. The CDR3 covers 15 residues. CDR1 SGHAT and CDR2 FQDESV come from the germline V gene (reference sequence). Here the CDR3 reads CASSPRVAGANVLTF. The CDR3 DNA is TGTGCCAGCAGCCCCAGGGTTGCTGGGGCCAACGTCCTGACTTTC. Variable domain in full (rest from reference TRBV11-1 and TRBJ2-6): EAEVAQSPRYKITEKSQAVAFWCDPISGHATLYWYRQILGQGPELLVQFQDESVVDDSQLPKDRFSAERLKGVDSTLKIQPAELGDSAMYLCASSPRVAGANVLTFGAGSRLTVL.

V gene TRBV7-3 combines with J gene TRBJ2-5; possible D gene TRBD1, 6 bases. Between the trimmed V and J ends, which lost 3 bases and 5 bases, there was a span of 10 bases. The CDR3 runs 13 residues. Germline-derived CDR1 and CDR2 are SGHTA and FQGTGA. The CDR3 is CASSFYRAETQYF. CDR3 DNA: TGTGCCAGCAGCTTCTACAGGGCCGAGACCCAGTACTTC.

The rearrangement uses TRBV4-1 and TRBJ2-1; a possible D gene is TRBD2 (6 bases). The CDR3 has 16 residues. Trimming pared 2 bases from V and 3 bases from J, leaving 14 bases between. Germline CDR1 and CDR2: MGHRA and YSYEKL. CDR3 region: CASSQLPTGLYNEQFF. CDR3 sequence (DNA): TGCGCCAGCAGCCAACTCCCAACGGGACTCTACAATGAGCAGTTCTTC.

V is TRBV7-8 and J is TRBJ2-5; 7 bases match TRBD1. The V gene end was trimmed by 5 bases and the J gene end by 4 bases; junction bases not matched to a gene: 10. The CDR3 spans 15 residues. The germline CDR1 and CDR2 sequences are SGHVS and FQNEAQ. The CDR3 region has the DNA TGTGCCAGCAGCGGACGGGGACAGCGCGGAGAGACCCAGTACTTC. Residues: CASSGRGQRGETQYF. Drawing the rest from reference TRBV7-8 and TRBJ2-5, the complete variable domain is GAGVSQSPRYKVAKRGQDVALRCDPISGHVSLFWYQQALGQGPEFLTYFQNEAQLDKSGLPSDRFFAERPEGSVSTLKIQRTQQEDSAVYLCASSGRGQRGETQYFGPGTRLLVL.

The V call is TRBV7-8, the J call TRBJ2-5; the match to TRBD2 covers 7 bases. J gave up 5 bases and V 0 bases, and 0 bases lay outside the gene matches. The CDR3 runs to 13 residues. Looked up from germline, CDR1 is SGHVS and CDR2 is FQNEAQ. The CDR3 sequence: CASSLAGGETQYF. The CDR3 DNA sequence: TGTGCCAGCAGCTTAGCGGGGGGGGAGACCCAGTACTTC.

The rearrangement links TRBV14 to TRBJ1-3; no reliable D call. This CDR3 has 15 residues. The germline gives CDR1 SGHDN, CDR2 FVKESK. The germline V and J ends were trimmed by 6 bases and 0 bases, with 12 bases remaining between them. In DNA form, the CDR3 reads TGTGCCAGCAGTGATGGGCTCTTCTCTGGAAACACCATATATTTT. It codes for CASSDGLFSGNTIYF. Combining the CDR3 with reference TRBV14 and TRBJ1-3 gives the whole variable domain EAGVTQFPSHSVIEKGQTVTLRCDPISGHDNLYWYRRVMGKEIKFLLHFVKESKQDESGMPNNRFLAERTGGTYSTLKVQPAELEDSGVYFCASSDGLFSGNTIYFGEGSWLTVV.

The V gene is TRBV14, the J gene TRBJ2-2, with TRBD1 matching 9 bases. Germline assignment: CDR1 SGHDN and CDR2 FVKESK. The J segment lost 7 bases and the V segment lost 0 bases, leaving 3 bases of the junction unmatched. The CDR3 is made up of 15 amino acids. The CDR3 bases are TGTGCCAGCAGCCAAGAGACAGGGGGAATCGGGGAGCTGTTTTTT. Translated, it gives CASSQETGGIGELFF.

V gene TRBV6-1 combines with J gene TRBJ2-5; no definite D call. In germline, CDR1 is MNHNS, CDR2 SASEGT. The CDR3 runs 12 residues. Between the trimmed V and J ends, which lost 2 bases and 2 bases, there was a span of 3 bases. The CDR3 region is CASSELQETQYF. The CDR3 DNA reads as TGTGCCAGCAGTGAACTGCAAGAGACCCAGTACTTC.

The chain carries TRBV5-8 and TRBJ1-2; 7 nucleotides agree with TRBD1. The CDR3 has 14 residues. Germline V gene sequence: CDR1 SGHTS, CDR2 YDEGEE. The V segment lost 4 bases and the J segment 4 bases; nucleotides outside the gene matches: 7. The CDR3 bases are TGTGCCAGCAGCCCCGGGACAGCTATCTATGGCTACACCTTC. It translates to CASSPGTAIYGYTF.